What follows are 12 T cell receptor beta chains derived from one specimen sequenced in a study of CD8 T cells in Susac syndrome. With random hexamers, roughly 0.45 to 1 ug RNA was reverse transcribed. TCRdb recomputed calls from the immunoSEQ multiplex PCR reads with MiXCR, one row per CDR3 protein. Among just over 300,000 distinct CDR3 sequences listed, roughly nine tenths were seen once. Sequencing input: CD4+ T cells from PBMCs. The source of these receptors is a human donor with multiple sclerosis.

The chain has TRBV10-3 and TRBJ1-1; D not resolved. Trimming shortened V by 3 bases and J by 6 bases, and 17 bases separated the two germline ends. Germline CDR1 ENHRY, CDR2 SYGVKD. This CDR3 comprises 15 residues. In DNA, the CDR3 is TGTGCCATCAGTGATCGACCCCAGACCACGGCTGAAGCTTTCTTT. Its protein product is CAISDRPQTTAEAFF.

This chain connects TRBV19 to TRBJ1-3; no firm D call. Germline CDR1 reads LNHDA; CDR2 reads SQIVND (reference sequence). V lost 7 bases, J lost 1 base, and 11 bases lay in between. This CDR3 region has 14 residues. CDR3 region: CASKEFGSGNTIYF. CDR3 bases: TGTGCCAGTAAGGAATTTGGATCTGGAAACACCATATATTTT.

This rearrangement joins TRBV19 to TRBJ1-1, with 7 bases matching TRBD1. V lost 5 bases to trimming and J lost 4 bases; unmatched junction nucleotides: 7. The CDR3 runs 14 residues. CDR1 is LNHDA, CDR2 SQIVND, per germline (reference sequence). CDR3 loop: CASSSRHRGTEAFF. CDR3 coding DNA: TGTGCCAGTAGTTCCAGACACAGGGGCACTGAAGCTTTCTTT.

The chain joins TRBV5-1 to TRBJ2-1, with 7 bases lining up with TRBD2. The germline V gene has CDR1 SGHRS and CDR2 YFSETQ. Trimming at V came to 0 bases and at J to 6 bases, leaving 9 bases not matched to a gene. The CDR3 length is 16 residues. Written as DNA, the CDR3 is TGCGCCAGCAGCTTGGTTACGGGGGGAGGGCGCAATGAGCAGTTCTTC. Translating it yields CASSLVTGGGRNEQFF.

The chain employs TRBV20-1 and TRBJ2-7; D ambiguous. This CDR3 is 14 amino acids long. CDR1 is DFQATT, CDR2 SNEGSKA, per germline (reference sequence). The germline V and J ends were trimmed by 2 bases and 0 bases, with 11 bases remaining between them. CDR3 amino acids: CSARRYAGSYEQYF. CDR3 bases: TGCAGTGCTAGACGATACGCAGGCTCCTACGAGCAGTACTTC.

The chain is built from TRBV20-1 and TRBJ2-1, with 8 nucleotides matching TRBD2. V trimming: 1 base; J trimming: 0 bases; junction bases outside the gene matches: 11. Germline V gives CDR1 DFQATT, CDR2 SNEGSKA (reference sequence). The CDR3 length is 18 residues. The CDR3 nucleotides read TGCAGTGCTAGAGCCGCTAGCGGGCAGGCGAGCTCCTACAATGAGCAGTTCTTC. This sequence encodes CSARAASGQASSYNEQFF.

This chain uses TRBV12-3 or TRBV12-4 with TRBJ2-3; D tentatively fits TRBD1 or TRBD2 (5 bases each). The CDR3 consists of 14 residues. Trimming pared 4 bases from V and 9 bases from J, leaving 17 bases between. The CDR3 region is CASSSSRGLQTQYF. CDR3 nucleotide sequence: TGTGCCAGCAGTTCCTCTCGGGGCCTCCAGACGCAGTATTTT.

This chain joins TRBV3-1 and TRBJ2-5; TRBD2 aligns across 8 bases. This CDR3 has 15 amino acids. From germline, CDR1 is LGHDT and CDR2 YNNKEL (reference sequence). Trimming removed 4 bases from V and 1 base from J; junction bases left unmatched: 5. The CDR3 sequence: CASSPSGSIQETQYF. CDR3 sequence (DNA): TGTGCCAGCAGCCCTAGCGGGTCAATCCAAGAGACCCAGTACTTC.

This clonotype came up once. The gene calls are TRBV7-8 and TRBJ2-2; unclear D gene. V gave up 5 bases and J gave up 4 bases, with 17 bases separating them. The germline CDR1 and CDR2 sequences are SGHVS and FQNEAQ. The CDR3 has 16 residues. Here the CDR3 DNA reads TGTGCCAGCAGCCTACTGGCAACCGTGGGCACCGGGGAGCTGTTTTTT. Residues: CASSLLATVGTGELFF.

V gene TRBV4-2 combines with J gene TRBJ1-5; weak D call: TRBD1 (5 bases). Germline values: CDR1 LGHNA, CDR2 YNFKEQ. The CDR3 length is 14 residues. Trimming cost V 3 bases and J 7 bases, with 13 bases left between them. CDR3 DNA sequence: TGTGCCAGCAGCCAGCCCCAGGGTGGACAGCCCCAGCATTTT. Residues: CASSQPQGGQPQHF.

The chain recombines TRBV24-1 with TRBJ2-5; D is unresolved. The ends were cut back, 4 bases at V and 4 bases at J, with 3 bases in the middle. Looked up from germline, CDR1 is KGHDR and CDR2 is SFDVKD. The CDR3 covers 11 residues. The CDR3 spells CATSEGETQYF. The CDR3 DNA follows: TGTGCCACCAGTGAGGGAGAGACCCAGTACTTC.

The V and J genes are TRBV10-3 and TRBJ2-7; no clear D. CDR3 length equals 15 residues. V was cut by 3 bases and J by 2 bases, with 14 bases left in between. Germline-derived CDR1 and CDR2 are ENHRY and SYGVKD. The CDR3 loop reads CAISESAPVPYEQYF. The CDR3 DNA reads as TGTGCCATCAGTGAATCAGCCCCGGTTCCCTACGAGCAGTACTTC.